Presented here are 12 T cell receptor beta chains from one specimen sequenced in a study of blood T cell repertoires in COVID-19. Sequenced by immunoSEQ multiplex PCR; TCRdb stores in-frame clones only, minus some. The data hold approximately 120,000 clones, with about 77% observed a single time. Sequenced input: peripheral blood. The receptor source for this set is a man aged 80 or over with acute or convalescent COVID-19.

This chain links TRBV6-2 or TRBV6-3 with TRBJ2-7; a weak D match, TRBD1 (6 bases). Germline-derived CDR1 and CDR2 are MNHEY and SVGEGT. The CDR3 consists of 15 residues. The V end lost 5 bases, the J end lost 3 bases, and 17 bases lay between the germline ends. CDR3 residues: CASSRLRGSYYEQYF. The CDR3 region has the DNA TGTGCCAGCAGTCGTCTCAGGGGTTCGTACTACGAGCAGTACTTC.

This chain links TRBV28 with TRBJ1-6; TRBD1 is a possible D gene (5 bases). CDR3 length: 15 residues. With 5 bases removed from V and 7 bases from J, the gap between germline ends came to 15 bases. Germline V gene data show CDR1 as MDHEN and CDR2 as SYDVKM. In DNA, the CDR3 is TGTGCCAGCAGTGTAACAGGTCCGAGCAATTCACCCCTCCACTTT. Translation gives CASSVTGPSNSPLHF.

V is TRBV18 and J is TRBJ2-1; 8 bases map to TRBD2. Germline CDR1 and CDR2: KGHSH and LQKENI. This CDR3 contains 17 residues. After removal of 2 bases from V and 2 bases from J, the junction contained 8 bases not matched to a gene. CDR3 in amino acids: CASSPGIAGITYNEQFF. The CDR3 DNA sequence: TGTGCCAGCTCACCAGGAATAGCGGGGATCACCTACAATGAGCAGTTCTTC.

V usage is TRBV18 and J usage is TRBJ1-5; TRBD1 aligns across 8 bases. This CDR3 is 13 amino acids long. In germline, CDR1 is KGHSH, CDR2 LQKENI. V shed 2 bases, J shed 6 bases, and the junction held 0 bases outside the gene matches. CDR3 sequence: CASSPDRGQPQHF. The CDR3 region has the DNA TGTGCCAGCTCACCAGACAGGGGTCAGCCCCAGCATTTT.

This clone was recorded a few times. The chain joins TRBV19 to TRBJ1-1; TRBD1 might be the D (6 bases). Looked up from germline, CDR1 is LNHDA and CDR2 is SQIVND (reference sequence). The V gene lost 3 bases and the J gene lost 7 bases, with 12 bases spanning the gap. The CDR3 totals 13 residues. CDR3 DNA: TGTGCCAGTAGTATCAGTGGGGGCATTGAAGCTTTCTTT. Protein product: CASSISGGIEAFF.

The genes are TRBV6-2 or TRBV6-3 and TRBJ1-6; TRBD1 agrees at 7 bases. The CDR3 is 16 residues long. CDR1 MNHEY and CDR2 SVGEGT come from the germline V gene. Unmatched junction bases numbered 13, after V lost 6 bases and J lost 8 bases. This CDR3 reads CASSPPRQGTYSPLHF. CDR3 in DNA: TGTGCCAGCAGCCCCCCTCGACAGGGAACGTATTCACCCCTCCACTTT.

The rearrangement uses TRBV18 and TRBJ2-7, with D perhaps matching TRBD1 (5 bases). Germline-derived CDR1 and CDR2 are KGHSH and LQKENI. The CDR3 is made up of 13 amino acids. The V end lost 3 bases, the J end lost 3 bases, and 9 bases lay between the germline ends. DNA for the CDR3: TGTGCCAGCTCACCGGGCAGGGACTACGAGCAGTACTTC. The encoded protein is CASSPGRDYEQYF.

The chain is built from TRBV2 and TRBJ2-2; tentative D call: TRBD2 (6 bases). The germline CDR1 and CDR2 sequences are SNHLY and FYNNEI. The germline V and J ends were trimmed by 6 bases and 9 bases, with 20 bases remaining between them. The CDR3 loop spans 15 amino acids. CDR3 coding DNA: TGTGCCAGCAGGCGGGACTTTTTCTTTTCCAGGGAGCTGTTTTTT. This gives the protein CASRRDFFFSRELFF. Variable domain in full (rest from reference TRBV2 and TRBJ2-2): EPEVTQTPSHQVTQMGQEVILRCVPISNHLYFYWYRQILGQKVEFLVSFYNNEISEKSEIFDDQFSVERPDGSNFTLKIRSTKLEDSAMYFCASRRDFFFSRELFFGEGSRLTVL.

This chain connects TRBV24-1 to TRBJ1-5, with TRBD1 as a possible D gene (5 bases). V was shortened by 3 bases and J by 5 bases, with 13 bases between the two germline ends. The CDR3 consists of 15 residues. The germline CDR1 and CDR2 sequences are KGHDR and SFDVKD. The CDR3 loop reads CATSDDGRAYQPQHF. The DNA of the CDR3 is TGTGCCACCAGTGATGATGGCAGGGCTTATCAGCCCCAGCATTTT.

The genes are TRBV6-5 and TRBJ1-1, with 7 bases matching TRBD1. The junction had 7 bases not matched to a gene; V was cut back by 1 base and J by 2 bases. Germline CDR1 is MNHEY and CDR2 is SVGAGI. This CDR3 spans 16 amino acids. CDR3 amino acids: CASSYLQGSINTEAFF. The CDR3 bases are TGTGCCAGCAGTTACTTACAGGGGTCCATAAACACTGAAGCTTTCTTT.

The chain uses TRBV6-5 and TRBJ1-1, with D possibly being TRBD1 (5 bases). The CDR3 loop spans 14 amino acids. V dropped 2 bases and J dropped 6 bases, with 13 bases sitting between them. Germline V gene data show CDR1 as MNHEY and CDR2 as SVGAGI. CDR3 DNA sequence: TGTGCCAGCAGTTACGTGGGGCGGACCGCTGAAGCTTTCTTT. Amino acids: CASSYVGRTAEAFF.

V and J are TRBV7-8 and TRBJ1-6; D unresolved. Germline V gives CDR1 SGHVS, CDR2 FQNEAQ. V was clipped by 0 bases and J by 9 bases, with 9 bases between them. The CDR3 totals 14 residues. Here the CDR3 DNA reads TGTGCCAGCAGCTTAGCCGGAAGAGGTTCACCCCTCCACTTT. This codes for CASSLAGRGSPLHF.